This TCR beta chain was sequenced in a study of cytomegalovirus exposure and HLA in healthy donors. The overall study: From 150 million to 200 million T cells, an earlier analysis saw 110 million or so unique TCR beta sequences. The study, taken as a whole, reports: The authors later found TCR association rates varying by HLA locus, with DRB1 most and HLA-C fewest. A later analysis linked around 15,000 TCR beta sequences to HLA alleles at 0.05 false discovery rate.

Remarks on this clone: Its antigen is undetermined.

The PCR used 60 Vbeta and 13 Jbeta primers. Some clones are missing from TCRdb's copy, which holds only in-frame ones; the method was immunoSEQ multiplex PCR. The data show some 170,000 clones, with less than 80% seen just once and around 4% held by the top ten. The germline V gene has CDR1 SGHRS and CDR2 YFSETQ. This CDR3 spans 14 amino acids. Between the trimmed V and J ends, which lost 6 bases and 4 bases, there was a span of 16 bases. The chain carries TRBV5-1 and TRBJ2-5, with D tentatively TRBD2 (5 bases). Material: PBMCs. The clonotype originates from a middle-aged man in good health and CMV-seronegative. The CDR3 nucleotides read TGCGCCAGCACTCTACCGGGATCTGGAGAGACCCAGTACTTC. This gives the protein CASTLPGSGETQYF.